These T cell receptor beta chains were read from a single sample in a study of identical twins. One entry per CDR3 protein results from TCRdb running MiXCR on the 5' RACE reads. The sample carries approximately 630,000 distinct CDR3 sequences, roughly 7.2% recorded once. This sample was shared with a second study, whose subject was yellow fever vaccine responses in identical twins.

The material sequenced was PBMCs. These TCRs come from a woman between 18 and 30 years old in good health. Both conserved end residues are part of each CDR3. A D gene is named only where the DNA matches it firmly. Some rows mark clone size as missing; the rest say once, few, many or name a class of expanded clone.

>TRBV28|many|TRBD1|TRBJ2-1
CASSPQGKYNNEQFF
TGTGCCAGCAGTCCACAGGGGAAGTACAACAATGAGCAGTTCTTC
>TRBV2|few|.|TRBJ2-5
CASRDRVGGETQYF
TGTGCCAGCAGAGACAGGGTGGGAGGAGAGACCCAGTACTTC
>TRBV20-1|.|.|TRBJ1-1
CSARDRVRGNTEAFF
TGCAGTGCTAGAGATCGGGTTAGGGGGAACACTGAAGCTTTCTTT
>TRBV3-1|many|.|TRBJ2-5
CASSQGLDTQYF
TGTGCCAGCAGCCAGGGACTGGATACCCAGTACTTC
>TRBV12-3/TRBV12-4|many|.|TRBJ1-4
CASSWSGGEKLFF
TGTGCCAGCAGCTGGAGTGGGGGTGAAAAACTGTTTTTT
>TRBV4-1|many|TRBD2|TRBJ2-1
CASSPGLAEYNEQFF
TGCGCCAGCAGCCCGGGACTAGCTGAGTACAATGAGCAGTTCTTC
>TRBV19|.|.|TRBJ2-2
CASGATRVGTGELFF
TGTGCCAGTGGTGCGACTAGGGTCGGCACCGGGGAGCTGTTTTTT
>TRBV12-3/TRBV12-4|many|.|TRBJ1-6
CASTKDGTSYNSPLHF
TGTGCCAGCACCAAGGACGGTACCTCCTATAATTCACCCCTCCACTTT
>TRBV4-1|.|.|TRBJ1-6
CASSQVDLGLAYSPLHF
TGCGCCAGCAGCCAAGTTGATCTAGGCTTAGCCTATTCACCCCTCCACTTT
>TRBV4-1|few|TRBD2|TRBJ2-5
CASSQASGGTKETQYF
TGCGCCAGCAGCCAAGCGAGCGGGGGTACCAAAGAGACCCAGTACTTC
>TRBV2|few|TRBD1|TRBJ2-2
CASTGQGHTGELFF
TGTGCCAGCACTGGACAGGGCCACACCGGGGAGCTGTTTTTT
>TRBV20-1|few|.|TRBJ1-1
CSARDPVTFANTEAFF
TGCAGTGCTAGAGATCCAGTGACCTTCGCGAACACTGAAGCTTTCTTT
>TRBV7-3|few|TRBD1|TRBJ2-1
CASSHRDRGHDEQFF
TGTGCCAGCAGCCATCGGGACAGGGGGCACGATGAGCAGTTCTTC
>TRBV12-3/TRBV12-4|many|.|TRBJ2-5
CASSSGVLTGETQYF
TGTGCCAGCAGTTCCGGGGTCCTCACGGGGGAGACCCAGTACTTC
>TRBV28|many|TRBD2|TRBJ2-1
CASRKERGSPGIDEQFF
TGTGCCAGCAGAAAGGAGCGGGGGAGCCCTGGTATCGATGAGCAGTTCTTC
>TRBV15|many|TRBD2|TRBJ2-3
CATSRDVSGGRATDTQYF
TGTGCCACCAGCAGAGATGTGTCTGGCGGGAGGGCCACAGATACGCAGTATTTT
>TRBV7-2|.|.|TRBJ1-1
CASSSTPGANTEAFF
TGTGCCAGCAGCTCAACCCCCGGGGCAAACACTGAAGCTTTCTTT
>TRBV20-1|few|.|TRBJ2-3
CSARDRGIAGTDTQYF
TGCAGTGCTAGAGATCGGGGGATAGCGGGCACAGATACGCAGTATTTT
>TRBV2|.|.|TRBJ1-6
CASRAGNYNSPLHF
TGTGCCAGCAGGGCCGGGAACTATAATTCACCCCTCCACTTT
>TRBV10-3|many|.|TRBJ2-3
CAISTGLDTQYF
TGTGCCATCAGTACAGGGCTAGATACGCAGTATTTT
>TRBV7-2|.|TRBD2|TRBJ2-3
CASSLGGGSDTQYF
TGTGCCAGCAGCTTAGGGGGGGGTTCAGATACGCAGTATTTT
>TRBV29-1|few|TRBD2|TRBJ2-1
CSVSRGGDYNEQFF
TGCAGCGTTTCCCGGGGGGGCGACTACAATGAGCAGTTCTTC
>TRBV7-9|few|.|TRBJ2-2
CAPRGLGNTGELFF
TGTGCCCCACGGGGGCTGGGGAACACCGGGGAGCTGTTTTTT